This T cell receptor beta chain was identified in a study of blood T cell repertoires in COVID-19. V gave up 3 bases and J gave up 2 bases, with 7 bases separating them. The CDR3 sequence is 14 residues long. Germline-derived CDR1 and CDR2 are SNHLY and FYNNEI. The data were produced by immunoSEQ multiplex PCR, yet TCRdb's version contains in-frame clones alone and is incomplete. The sample lists 220,000 or so clones; about 94% were seen once. Sequenced input: peripheral blood. This receptor was identified in a man aged 55 to 69 with COVID-19, enrolled during active disease. The genes are TRBV2 and TRBJ1-4; no clear D. CDR3 bases: TGTGCCAGCAGTGAGGGAGGGACTAATGAAAAACTGTTTTTT. Encoded protein: CASSEGGTNEKLFF.